This TCR beta chain was obtained from a study of identical twins. The J segment lost 7 bases and the V segment lost 4 bases, leaving 1 base of the junction unmatched. The CDR3 is 12 residues long. Germline V CDR1 and CDR2: SEHNR, FQNEAQ (reference sequence). Details on this clonotype: The antigen is unknown.

Study results and limitations: Conclusions relied on cross-sectional statistical analysis, not following the same donors. Out-of-frame beta chain sequences displayed weaker excess sharing between twins.

A universal primer site arose from template switching, and cDNA bore unique molecular identifiers. TCRdb re-called the 5' RACE reads with MiXCR, one entry per CDR3 protein. The table has hundreds of thousands of distinct CDR3 sequences, about 12% seen once. In addition, the sample was reused for a study of yellow fever vaccine responses in identical twins. That paper adds: After vaccination, twins' T cell response reportedly seemed partly convergent, partly personalized.

This chain connects TRBV7-9 to TRBJ2-1; TRBD1 aligns across 7 bases. Sequenced input: PBMCs. This clonotype was sampled from a woman younger than 30 in good health. For the CDR3, the DNA is TGTGCCAGCAGCTCGGGACAGAATGAGCAGTTCTTC. It translates to CASSSGQNEQFF.